This T cell receptor (beta chain) derives from a study of cytomegalovirus exposure and HLA in healthy donors. Regarding the study as a whole: In terms of immune exposure information, only CMV serostatus was available.

Germline V CDR1 and CDR2: SGHVS, FQNEAQ. This CDR3 is built from 14 residues. PCR involved 60 Vbeta and 13 Jbeta primers. TCRdb's table, derived via immunoSEQ multiplex PCR, lists solely in-frame clones and lacks some. The data show over 85,000 clones, under 75% seen once. With regard to this clone: Antigen unknown. At one of its ends the junction is not consistent with the germline gene, which may arise from a read error.

Input material: PBMCs. The TCR comes from a female donor in good health and CMV-seronegative. The J gene is TRBJ2-2, the V gene TRBV7-8; possibly TRBD2 for D (6 bases). CDR3 bases: TGTGCCAGCAGCCTATCTAGCGCCGCCGGGGGGCTGTTTTTT. It yields the protein CASSLSSAAGGLFF.